The clone carrying this TCR beta chain occurred a few times. Researchers amplified the TCR beta CDR3 regions from RNA transcripts. A set of HTBI primers served as the primers for a first-round RT-PCR of the TCR CDR3. From the multiplex PCR reads, TCRdb called clonotypes with MiXCR, one entry per CDR3 protein. The sample carries a few hundred thousand distinct CDR3 sequences, 12% to 15% recorded once. These data originate in a study of T cells in Graves' hyperthyroidism and ophthalmopathy. The sample comprised blood. The sequence derives from a woman between 18 and 30 years old with Graves' hyperthyroidism.

CDR3 coding DNA: TGTGCCAGCAGCCCCTTTGGTCCCGGGGAGCTGTTTTTT. Its translation: CASSPFGPGELFF. The chain carries TRBV6-1 and TRBJ2-2; no clear D. This CDR3 spans 13 amino acids. Germline V gene sequence: CDR1 MNHNS, CDR2 SASEGT. Trimming left V 6 bases short and J 6 bases short, with 11 bases between.